These 15 T cell receptor beta chains share one sample of origin, sequenced in a study of graft-versus-host responses after intestinal transplantation. The antigens for these receptors are not known. TCRdb's table, derived via immunoSEQ multiplex PCR, lists solely in-frame clones and lacks some. Counted here are tens of thousands of clones, around 90% occurring once; the ten biggest clones make up more than 0.4%. The source was unstimulated CD8+ T cells sorted from spleen or lymph node cells, collected before intestinal transplant. These receptors came from a human donor who received an intestinal transplant.

The genes are TRBV7-2 and TRBJ2-6; D not resolved. V was pared by 2 bases and J by 0 bases, with 8 bases between. The CDR3 runs to 16 residues. Germline V gene sequence: CDR1 SGHTA, CDR2 FQGNSA. CDR3 DNA sequence: TGTGCCAGCAGCTTATTCCCTCCCTCTGGGGCCAACGTCCTGACTTTC. This encodes CASSLFPPSGANVLTF.

The chain has TRBV2 and TRBJ2-1, with TRBD1 identical over 10 bases. The germline V gene encodes CDR1 SNHLY and CDR2 FYNNEI. Losses at the gene ends were 4 bases for V and 10 bases for J; bases not matched to a gene: 10. The CDR3 covers 15 residues. In nucleotides, the CDR3 is TGTGCCAGCAGTGCGAGGGACAGGGGAACCGACGAGCAGTTCTTC. Its protein is CASSARDRGTDEQFF.

The chain recombines TRBV6-6 with TRBJ1-1; possibly TRBD1 for D (5 bases). Trimming took 2 bases from V and 4 from J, leaving 14 bases between them. Germline-derived CDR1 and CDR2 are MNHNY and SVGAGI (reference sequence). The CDR3 sequence is 15 residues long. This chain's CDR3 is CASSYGSGGATEAFF. The CDR3 DNA follows: TGTGCCAGCAGTTACGGGTCAGGAGGGGCCACTGAAGCTTTCTTT.

The chain couples TRBV9 to TRBJ1-2, with D maybe TRBD1 (6 bases). Germline assignment: CDR1 SGDLS and CDR2 YYNGEE. The germline V and J ends were trimmed by 2 bases and 2 bases, with 7 bases remaining between them. CDR3 length: 13 amino acids. This CDR3 reads CASSVDRNYGYTF. In DNA form, the CDR3 reads TGTGCCAGCAGCGTGGACAGAAACTATGGCTACACCTTC.

The V and J genes are TRBV6-1 and TRBJ1-2; D call uncertain. Trimming pared 4 bases from V and 5 bases from J, leaving 11 bases between. Germline V CDR1 and CDR2: MNHNS, SASEGT. The CDR3 has 13 residues. The CDR3 sequence is CASSATSGYGYTF. The CDR3 region has the DNA TGTGCCAGCAGTGCCACGTCAGGTTATGGCTACACCTTC.

The chain is built from TRBV6-1 and TRBJ1-5; possibly TRBD1 for D (5 bases). The germline V and J ends were trimmed by 4 bases and 3 bases, with 16 bases remaining between them. There are 16 residues in the CDR3. Germline lookup yields CDR1 MNHNS and CDR2 SASEGT. The CDR3 DNA reads as TGTGCCAGCAGTGGATTCAGGACAAAAATCAATCAGCCCCAGCATTTT. Its protein product is CASSGFRTKINQPQHF.

The chain recombines TRBV5-6 with TRBJ1-2; the D gene is possibly TRBD1 (5 bases). V dropped 0 bases and J dropped 0 bases, with 15 bases sitting between them. The germline gives CDR1 SGHDT, CDR2 YYEEEE. The length of the CDR3 is 17 residues. CDR3 protein: CASSLARVWLTNYGYTF. Written as DNA, the CDR3 is TGTGCCAGCAGCTTGGCCAGGGTTTGGCTTACTAACTATGGCTACACCTTC.

The genes are TRBV30 and TRBJ2-1, with 11 bases matching TRBD2. Trimming removed 4 bases from V and 7 bases from J; junction bases left unmatched: 3. This CDR3 region has 13 residues. Germline V gives CDR1 GTSNPN, CDR2 SVGIG (reference sequence). This CDR3 reads CAWNSGRANEQFF. The CDR3 DNA reads TGTGCCTGGAATAGCGGGAGGGCGAATGAGCAGTTCTTC. Based on the CDR3 plus reference TRBV30 and TRBJ2-1, the full variable domain is SQTIHQWPATLVQPVGSPLSLECTVEGTSNPNLYWYRQAAGRGLQLLFYSVGIGQISSEVPQNLSASRPQDRQFILSSKKLLLSDSGFYLCAWNSGRANEQFFGPGTRLTVL.

The chain recombines TRBV19 with TRBJ1-1; D might be TRBD1 (5 bases). Looked up from germline, CDR1 is LNHDA and CDR2 is SQIVND (reference sequence). With 7 bases removed from V and 2 bases from J, the gap between germline ends came to 11 bases. CDR3 size: 13 residues. CDR3 DNA: TGTGCCAGTAATGGGGGGACTAACACTGAAGCTTTCTTT. Translation gives CASNGGTNTEAFF.

DNA of the CDR3: TGCAGCGTGATAGGGCGGGGGGACACTGAAGCTTTCTTT. It yields the protein CSVIGRGDTEAFF. V and J are TRBV29-1 and TRBJ1-1, with a weak D call TRBD1 (5 bases). V shed 6 bases and J shed 3 bases, with 14 bases lying between them. Germline V gene lookup returns CDR1 SQVTM and CDR2 ANQGSEA. The CDR3 is 13 residues long.

Only one count was recorded for this clone. This chain uses TRBV9 with TRBJ2-1, with D maybe TRBD2 (7 bases). Deletions cut 4 bases from V and 2 bases from J, with 28 bases between. CDR3 length: 20 residues. In germline, CDR1 is SGDLS, CDR2 YYNGEE. The CDR3 DNA sequence: TGTGCCAGCAGCCCCACCTCCTTGAGGGGGGGCTCTCTCCCCTACAATGAGCAGTTCTTC. As protein: CASSPTSLRGGSLPYNEQFF.

This clone occurred a few times. CDR3 loop: CASSLSQDNEQFF. CDR3 sequence (DNA): TGTGCCAGCAGTTTATCTCAGGACAATGAGCAGTTCTTC. V is TRBV28 and J is TRBJ2-1, with no clear D. Trimming took 1 base from V and 5 from J, leaving 6 bases between them. This CDR3 comprises 13 residues. The germline V gene encodes CDR1 MDHEN and CDR2 SYDVKM.

The V gene is TRBV28, the J gene TRBJ2-7; 11 positions match TRBD2. CDR1 and CDR2 from the germline V gene are MDHEN and SYDVKM. This CDR3 contains 16 residues. Trimming at V came to 6 bases and at J to 2 bases, leaving 9 bases not matched to a gene. The CDR3 bases are TGTGCCAGCAGCCGTTACCTAGCGGGAGGCACCTACGAGCAGTACTTC. Translation: CASSRYLAGGTYEQYF. Using reference TRBV28 and TRBJ2-7 for the parts outside the CDR3, the full variable domain is DVKVTQSSRYLVKRTGEKVFLECVQDMDHENMFWYRQDPGLGLRLIYFSYDVKMKEKGDIPEGYSVSREKKERFSLILESASTNQTSMYLCASSRYLAGGTYEQYFGPGTRLTVT.

This rearrangement joins TRBV5-1 to TRBJ2-3; 11 nucleotides agree with TRBD1. This CDR3 comprises 14 residues. Germline assignment: CDR1 SGHRS and CDR2 YFSETQ. Trimming removed 4 bases from V and 5 bases from J; junction bases left unmatched: 3. The CDR3 protein is CASSPDRGLDTQYF. CDR3 DNA: TGCGCCAGCAGCCCGGACAGGGGGCTAGATACGCAGTATTTT. Looking up the rest from reference TRBV5-1 and TRBJ2-3 gives the full variable domain: KAGVTQTPRYLIKTRGQQVTLSCSPISGHRSVSWYQQTPGQGLQFLFEYFSETQRNKGNFPGRFSGRQFSNSRSEMNVSTLELGDSALYLCASSPDRGLDTQYFGPGTRLTVL.

The chain has TRBV28 and TRBJ2-1, with no clear D. The CDR3 length is 12 residues. Germline lookup yields CDR1 MDHEN and CDR2 SYDVKM. V was trimmed by 8 bases and J by 8 bases, leaving 13 bases between them. CDR3 loop: CASGRVSDEQFF. The CDR3 DNA sequence: TGTGCCAGCGGCCGGGTGTCCGATGAGCAGTTCTTC.